A selection of T cell receptor beta chains follows, all from one sample in a study of cytomegalovirus exposure and HLA in healthy donors. Sequencing used immunoSEQ multiplex PCR; TCRdb keeps in-frame clones, though not all of them. Of 80,000 to 100,000 clones in the sample, under 75% were seen once. The sample taken for sequencing was PBMCs. Every receptor here comes from a female donor in good health and CMV-seronegative. The CDR3 runs from the conserved cysteine through the conserved F or W. A D gene is named only where the DNA matches it firmly.

CASSVFSFLGEQFF TRBJ2-1 . TRBV9
CASSRQGANGYTF TRBJ1-2 TRBD1 TRBV27
CASSLEASNQFIPDGYTF TRBJ1-2 . TRBV11-2
CASSPGGFRTEAFF TRBJ1-1 . TRBV7-8
CAIRQSYGYTF TRBJ1-2 . TRBV10-3
CASSGRQSGNTIYF TRBJ1-3 . TRBV6-6
CASSPGTAAGANVLTF TRBJ2-6 TRBD1 TRBV28
CASRYRDSSYNEQFF TRBJ2-1 . TRBV12-2
CASSASGTVSSPLHF TRBJ1-6 TRBD1 TRBV9
CATRLAGDKKQFF TRBJ2-1 TRBD2 TRBV19
CASSVVEGYFTDTQYF TRBJ2-3 . TRBV9
CASSSWNGSADTQYF TRBJ2-3 . TRBV11-3
CASSQSGDKETQYF TRBJ2-5 TRBD2 TRBV4-1
CASRGRSFTYEQYF TRBJ2-7 . TRBV6-5
CSARTSGYEQYF TRBJ2-7 TRBD2 TRBV29-1
CASSLGGTANSPLHF TRBJ1-6 TRBD1 TRBV7-9
CSGLITDTQYF TRBJ2-3 . TRBV20-1
CASSTPGHFVNEQFF TRBJ2-1 . TRBV7-8
CASSYGQGSSGNTIYF TRBJ1-3 TRBD1 TRBV6-5
CAISESGTSGRAAGDTQYF TRBJ2-3 TRBD2 TRBV10-3
CAWTDRAYEQYF TRBJ2-7 . TRBV30
CATSSAYGAGGIEQFF TRBJ2-1 TRBD2 TRBV15
CASSPRDSAAGELFF TRBJ2-2 . TRBV6-5
CSVDGPGLAGYNEQFF TRBJ2-1 TRBD2 TRBV29-1
CATSEGHYEQYF TRBJ2-7 . TRBV15
CASSLRTGDTGELFF TRBJ2-2 TRBD1 TRBV5-1
CAWRTSGGEQFF TRBJ2-1 TRBD2 TRBV30
CATGQGAGEQYF TRBJ2-7 TRBD1 TRBV10-2
CASSLERGPYEQYF TRBJ2-7 TRBD2 TRBV7-6